The clone carrying this T cell receptor beta chain was picked up one time. As originally analysed: Amplification of reference gene primers provided the estimated nucleated cell counts. Assay: immunoSEQ multiplex PCR; the TCRdb copy retains only in-frame clones and omits some. The DNA was the basis for D and trimming; V, J and clone size are from that table. This table has 120,000 to 150,000 clones, approximately 85% appearing once. These data originate in a study of blood T cell repertoires in COVID-19. Study overall: T cells, B-cell-depleted T cells, or PBMCs supplied cDNA or gDNA.

The length of the CDR3 is 13 residues. Per germline, CDR1 SGHDN and CDR2 FVKESK. Trimming removed 4 bases from V and 2 bases from J, with 8 bases in between. Seattle-derived patients entered the study during active infection and were followed longitudinally. Sequences were obtained from peripheral blood. This clonotype was sampled from a woman aged 55 to 70 with COVID-19, enrolled during active disease. The chain uses TRBV14 and TRBJ1-2, with D tentatively TRBD1 (6 bases). The CDR3 is CASSPQGNYGYTF. The CDR3 region has the DNA TGTGCCAGCAGCCCTCAGGGGAACTATGGCTACACCTTC.